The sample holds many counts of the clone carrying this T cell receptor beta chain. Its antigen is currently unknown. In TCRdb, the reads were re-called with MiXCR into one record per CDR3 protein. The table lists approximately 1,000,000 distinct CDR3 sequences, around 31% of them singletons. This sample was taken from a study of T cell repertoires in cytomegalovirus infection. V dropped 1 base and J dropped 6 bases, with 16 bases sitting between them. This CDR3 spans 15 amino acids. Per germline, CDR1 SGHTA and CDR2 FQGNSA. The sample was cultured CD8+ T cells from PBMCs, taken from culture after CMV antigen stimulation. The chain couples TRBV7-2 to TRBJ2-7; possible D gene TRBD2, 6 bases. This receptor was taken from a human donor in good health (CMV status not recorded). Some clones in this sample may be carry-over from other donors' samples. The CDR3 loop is CASSLGGVESSEQYV. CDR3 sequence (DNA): TGTGCCAGCAGCTTAGGGGGGGTCGAGTCTTCCGAGCAGTACGTC.